This T cell receptor beta chain was sequenced in a study of T-cell memory formation after mild COVID-19. Study-wide findings and caveats: In pre-infection memory, a portion of responding clones appeared, which suggested that cross-reactive memory joined. There was no confirmation that second-wave clones peaking on day 37 were SARS-CoV-2 specific. A second wave expanding day 15 to 37 was CD4+-biased; contracting clones were balanced.

TCRdb used MiXCR to reprocess the 5' RACE reads, holding one entry per CDR3 protein. The sample holds 30,000 to 50,000 distinct CDR3 sequences, about 6.7% seen once. Germline CDR1 is SGHAT and CDR2 is FQNNGV. The CDR3 is 12 residues long. V lost 5 bases to trimming and J lost 12 bases, with 14 bases between them. This clonotype occurred many times. Its antigen is not known. The sequenced sample consisted of PBMCs or a T cell subset sorted from them (not recorded which). This receptor was obtained from an adult who had mild COVID-19 (a few samples of this study predate the infection). Cell type and time point are not known. The chain has TRBV11-2 and TRBJ2-1; weak D call: TRBD2 (5 bases). The CDR3 here is CASSPSGLGQFF. The CDR3, as DNA: TGTGCCAGCAGCCCTTCGGGGTTGGGGCAGTTCTTC.